The present TCR beta chain was sequenced within a study of beta chain features in type 1 diabetes. The germline V gene has CDR1 LNHNV and CDR2 YYDKDF (reference sequence). The CDR3 extends over 16 amino acids. V gave up 2 bases and J gave up 6 bases; unmatched junction bases: 8. General observations from the study: Insertions were fewer and deletions more numerous at VDJ junctions in type 1 diabetes patients.

This clone showed up just a few times. Its specificity is not known. The authors reverse transcribed all of the isolated RNA, so sequencing captured expressed TCRB transcripts. Libraries were prepared by immunoSEQ multiplex PCR; TCRdb keeps only in-frame clonotypes and omits some of them. The profile shows some 400,000 clones, around 16% of them singletons. Sequenced sample: naive CD4+ T cells from blood. This TCR came from a woman between 18 and 29 years old in good health. This chain connects TRBV15 to TRBJ2-4; 9 bases match TRBD2. The CDR3, as DNA: TGTGCCACCAGCAGACCCCGCGGGGGGGGGCGAAACATTCAGTACTTC. Protein product: CATSRPRGGGRNIQYF. Full variable domain (rest looked up from reference TRBV15 and TRBJ2-4): DAMVIQNPRYQVTQFGKPVTLSCSQTLNHNVMYWYQQKSSQAPKLLFHYYDKDFNNEADTPDNFQSRRPNTSFCFLDIRSPGLGDTAMYLCATSRPRGGGRNIQYFGAGTRLSVL.